The 8 T cell receptor beta chains below come from one sample, sequenced in a study of blood T cell repertoires in COVID-19. Generated by immunoSEQ multiplex PCR, the TCRdb table keeps only in-frame clones and is missing some. The sample lists around 220,000 clones, about nine tenths occurring once. Sequenced input: PBMCs or T cells enriched from blood (not recorded which). The receptors were gathered from a woman younger than 30 who had recovered from COVID-19.

This chain uses TRBV25-1 with TRBJ2-5, with TRBD1 identical over 12 bases. The CDR3 is 17 amino acids. V gave up 8 bases and J gave up 4 bases; unmatched junction bases: 14. The germline CDR1 and CDR2 sequences are MGHDK and SYGVNS. The CDR3 DNA reads as TGTGCCAGCCGAGCCACTACCGGGACAGGGGGCGGAGAGACCCAGTACTTC. Protein: CASRATTGTGGGETQYF.

The V call is TRBV24-1, the J call TRBJ1-1; maybe TRBD1 (6 bases). Germline CDR1 and CDR2: KGHDR and SFDVKD. The CDR3 length is 17 residues. The V gene lost 3 bases and the J gene lost 3 bases, with 19 bases spanning the gap. CDR3 amino acids: CATSDQPRGGGYTEAFF. The CDR3 coding sequence is TGTGCCACCAGTGATCAACCTAGGGGGGGCGGGTACACTGAAGCTTTCTTT.

This chain connects TRBV28 to TRBJ1-2; D gene unclear. Trimming pared 6 bases from V and 5 bases from J, leaving 10 bases between. The CDR3 contains 12 residues. The V gene's germline CDR1 is MDHEN and CDR2 SYDVKM. DNA for the CDR3: TGTGCCAGCAGCCCTCCCCGGTATGGCTACACCTTC. It yields the protein CASSPPRYGYTF.

This clone has a single count. The gene calls are TRBV7-2 and TRBJ1-1; no reliable D call. The CDR3 runs 14 residues. The V gene's germline CDR1 is SGHTA and CDR2 FQGNSA. Trimming pared 1 base from V and 5 bases from J, leaving 11 bases between. The CDR3 DNA follows: TGTGCCAGCAGCTTAGTCCCGTCGGTAACTGAAGCTTTCTTT. This gives the protein CASSLVPSVTEAFF. Together with reference TRBV7-2 and TRBJ1-1, the CDR3 gives the full variable domain: GAGVSQSPSNKVTEKGKDVELRCDPISGHTALYWYRQSLGQGLEFLIYFQGNSAPDKSGLPSDRFSAERTGGSVSTLTIQRTQQEDSAVYLCASSLVPSVTEAFFGQGTRLTVV.

The chain combines TRBV15 with TRBJ2-7, with TRBD1 matching over 10 bases. The CDR3 sequence is 14 residues long. The V and J ends lost 6 bases and 5 bases, in that order; junction bases with no gene match: 7. CDR1 and CDR2 (germline): LNHNV, YYDKDF (reference sequence). CDR3 nucleotide sequence: TGTGCCACCAGACGACCCGGGACAGGGGACGAGCAGTACTTC. It specifies CATRRPGTGDEQYF.

J is TRBJ2-3 and V is TRBV27; TRBD2 matches at 7 bases. Germline loops: CDR1 MNHEY, CDR2 SMNVEV (reference sequence). The CDR3 spans 14 residues. Unmatched junction bases numbered 5, after V lost 8 bases and J lost 0 bases. The CDR3 DNA sequence: TGTGCCAGCGAACCCGGGGGGAGCACAGATACGCAGTATTTT. Translated: CASEPGGSTDTQYF.

This clone was counted once. The chain has TRBV27 and TRBJ2-6; weak D call: TRBD2 (5 bases). V lost 6 bases and J lost 0, with 12 bases in between. Germline values: CDR1 MNHEY, CDR2 SMNVEV (reference sequence). The CDR3 totals 16 residues. The CDR3 DNA is TGTGCCAGCAGCCTTAGACGGGGCTCTGGGGCCAACGTCCTGACTTTC. This encodes CASSLRRGSGANVLTF. The whole variable domain, filled in from reference TRBV27 and TRBJ2-6, reads EAQVTQNPRYLITVTGKKLTVTCSQNMNHEYMSWYRQDPGLGLRQIYYSMNVEVTDKGDVPEGYKVSRKEKRNFPLILESPSPNQTSLYFCASSLRRGSGANVLTFGAGSRLTVL.

CDR3 sequence: CASSSRRPGGGRGNQPQHF. The CDR3 region has the DNA TGTGCCAGCAGCTCCCGGAGACCGGGAGGGGGACGTGGCAATCAGCCCCAGCATTTT. J is TRBJ1-5 and V is TRBV16, with a possible D match to TRBD1 (6 bases). The V gene lost 5 bases and the J gene lost 2 bases, with 25 bases spanning the gap. The V gene's germline CDR1 is KGHSY and CDR2 FQNENV. The CDR3 runs to 19 residues.